This passage covers 13 T cell receptor beta chains from one sample sequenced in a study of T-cell memory formation after mild COVID-19. MiXCR, applied by TCRdb to the 5' RACE reads, yields one record per CDR3 protein. Of 110,000 to 150,000 distinct CDR3 sequences listed, 14% are singletons. The sequenced material came from PBMCs or a T cell subset sorted from them (not recorded which). The source of these receptors is an adult woman who had mild COVID-19 (a few samples of this study predate the infection). Cell type and time point are not known.

This chain uses TRBV9 with TRBJ2-1, with D uncertain. V shed 4 bases and J shed 6 bases, with 26 bases lying between them. Germline CDR1 and CDR2: SGDLS and YYNGEE. The CDR3 contains 18 residues. In DNA form, the CDR3 reads TGTGCCAGCAGCCCGTACCCTCTCGGGCAGGTCGGCAGCAATGAGCAGTTCTTC. Protein: CASSPYPLGQVGSNEQFF.

This clonotype was seen many times. V is TRBV4-1 and J is TRBJ2-7; D call uncertain. The V gene's germline CDR1 is MGHRA and CDR2 YSYEKL. There are 13 residues in the CDR3. Trimming removed 1 base from V and 2 bases from J, with 6 bases in between. The CDR3 nucleotides read TGCGCCAGCAGCCAAGGGCTGGCCTACGAGCAGTACTTC. This gives the protein CASSQGLAYEQYF.

A single count supports this clonotype. J is TRBJ2-1 and V is TRBV25-1; TRBD1 might be the D (5 bases). The CDR3 length is 13 residues. The V end lost 4 bases, the J end lost 7 bases, and 11 bases lay between the germline ends. Per germline, CDR1 MGHDK and CDR2 SYGVNS. The CDR3 sequence is CASSVGARNEQFF. The CDR3 DNA is TGTGCCAGCAGTGTAGGGGCGCGAAATGAGCAGTTCTTC.

This clonotype was found a few times. The chain links TRBV12-3 or TRBV12-4 to TRBJ2-1; 14 positions match TRBD2. The CDR3 runs 16 residues. Germline trimming cut 6 bases from V and 6 bases from J; bases unmatched to any gene: 7. CDR3 amino acids: CASRHGLAGGTNEQFF. The CDR3 bases are TGTGCCAGCAGACATGGACTAGCGGGAGGAACCAATGAGCAGTTCTTC.

This clonotype occurred a few times. This chain uses TRBV4-3 with TRBJ1-1; no clear D. The length of the CDR3 is 14 residues. The germline V and J ends were trimmed by 2 bases and 8 bases, with 15 bases remaining between them. Germline CDR1 LGHNA, CDR2 YSLEER. For the CDR3, the DNA is TGCGCCAGCAGCCAAATGTTCCACGGCCCCGAAGCTTTCTTT. It translates to CASSQMFHGPEAFF.

The rearrangement uses TRBV6-6 and TRBJ1-1, with D unclear. Germline V gives CDR1 MNHNY, CDR2 SVGAGI (reference sequence). V was trimmed by 5 bases and J by 6 bases, leaving 10 bases between them. The CDR3 is 12 amino acids. The CDR3 loop is CASSPLGSEAFF. Written as DNA, the CDR3 is TGTGCCAGCAGTCCCCTCGGCTCTGAAGCTTTCTTT.

CDR3 protein: CASSQGQGVYNEQFF. The CDR3 DNA reads TGTGCCAGCAGTCAAGGACAGGGAGTATACAATGAGCAGTTCTTC. This chain connects TRBV6-5 to TRBJ2-1, with 8 positions matching TRBD1. V lost 5 bases to trimming and J lost 4 bases; unmatched junction nucleotides: 7. Germline assignment: CDR1 MNHEY and CDR2 SVGAGI. This CDR3 region has 15 residues.

The J gene is TRBJ1-2, the V gene TRBV20-1, with 8 bases aligning to TRBD1. Per the germline V gene, CDR1 is DFQATT and CDR2 is SNEGSKA (reference sequence). After removal of 6 bases from V and 4 bases from J, the junction contained 16 bases not matched to a gene. This CDR3 has 16 amino acids. This chain's CDR3 is CSANGAFRTGPYGYTF. The DNA for the CDR3 is TGCAGTGCCAACGGGGCCTTTAGGACAGGGCCCTATGGCTACACCTTC.

V and J are TRBV4-1 and TRBJ2-3; 13 bases align to TRBD2. Germline values: CDR1 MGHRA, CDR2 YSYEKL. After removal of 4 bases from V and 6 bases from J, the junction contained 7 bases not matched to a gene. CDR3 length: 16 residues. CDR3 in DNA: TGCGCCAGCAGCCTAGGACTAGCGGGAGTGGTGGATACGCAGTATTTT. Its protein product is CASSLGLAGVVDTQYF.

This clonotype was observed a few times. This chain joins TRBV19 and TRBJ1-2; D gene uncertain. This CDR3 contains 12 residues. The ends were cut back, 9 bases at V and 8 bases at J, with 16 bases in the middle. The germline gives CDR1 LNHDA, CDR2 SQIVND (reference sequence). The CDR3 nucleotides read TGTGCCAGGAGGTACCCTCTGGAGGGCTACACCTTC. It yields the protein CARRYPLEGYTF.

This clonotype appeared a few times. The chain recombines TRBV7-9 with TRBJ2-5; a weak D match, TRBD2 (6 bases). Germline-derived CDR1 and CDR2 are SEHNR and FQNEAQ (reference sequence). The CDR3 runs to 13 residues. Between the trimmed V and J ends, which lost 8 bases and 4 bases, there was a span of 14 bases. DNA for the CDR3: TGTGCCAGCTCACCGGACTACGGAGAGACCCAGTACTTC. Translated, it gives CASSPDYGETQYF.

This chain connects TRBV11-3 to TRBJ2-1; TRBD2 agrees at 11 bases. The V segment lost 4 bases and the J segment 4 bases; nucleotides outside the gene matches: 3. There are 15 residues in the CDR3. Germline V lookup: CDR1 SGHNT, CDR2 YENEEA. The CDR3 DNA reads TGTGCCAGCAGCTCGGGACTAGCGGATTACAATGAGCAGTTCTTC. This translates into CASSSGLADYNEQFF. The complete variable domain, with remaining parts taken from reference TRBV11-3 and TRBJ2-1, reads EAGVVQSPRYKIIEKKQPVAFWCNPISGHNTLYWYLQNLGQGPELLIRYENEEAVDDSQLPKDRFSAERLKGVDSTLKIQPAELGDSAVYLCASSSGLADYNEQFFGPGTRLTVL.

This clonotype was observed a handful of times. The J gene is TRBJ2-1, the V gene TRBV20-1; a possible D gene is TRBD1 (5 bases). The CDR3 has 15 residues. The V and J ends lost 0 bases and 2 bases respectively, with 11 bases between them. CDR1 and CDR2 (germline): DFQATT, SNEGSKA (reference sequence). The CDR3 loop is CSARDAGSTYNEQFF. The CDR3 coding sequence is TGCAGTGCTAGAGATGCAGGGTCCACCTACAATGAGCAGTTCTTC.